This T cell receptor (beta chain) was sequenced for a study of blood T cell repertoires in COVID-19. The CDR3 consists of 15 residues. Germline V gives CDR1 LNHDA, CDR2 SQIVND (reference sequence). With 6 bases clipped from V and 5 bases from J, the junction kept 7 bases outside the gene matches. Measured with immunoSEQ multiplex PCR; TCRdb has only the in-frame clones, and not every one. Of fewer than 450,000 clones detected, approximately 85% appear once; the ten largest clones hold approximately 2.1%. The material sequenced was PBMCs or T cells enriched from blood (not recorded which). This chain joins TRBV19 and TRBJ2-1, with 10 bases lining up with TRBD2. The source of this sequence is a woman aged 40 to 55 with acute COVID-19. The DNA for the CDR3 is TGTGCCAGTAGCCTCGGGACTAGCGACGACAATGAGCAGTTCTTC. Translating gives CASSLGTSDDNEQFF.